A selection of T cell receptor beta chains follows, all from one sample in a study of graft-versus-host responses after intestinal transplantation. Only in-frame clones appear in the TCRdb table, and some are missing; sequencing was by immunoSEQ multiplex PCR. In the table there are 250 to 300 clones, around four fifths of which are singletons. Sample: ileum tissue, taken after intestinal transplantation. The origin of the receptors is a human patient who received an intestinal transplant, so some T cells may come from the graft donor. CDR3s leave out the opening cysteine and the closing phenylalanine or tryptophan. The D gene is left open where the match is weak. Only some rows state a clone size, as once, few, many or a class for expanded clones.

j_gene: TRBJ1-1
v_gene: TRBV6-6
d_gene: -
len: 11
abundance: -
CDR3aa: ASRRTRDTEAF

j_gene: TRBJ2-7
v_gene: TRBV6-5
d_gene: -
len: 10
abundance: -
CDR3aa: ASSYVSNEQY

j_gene: TRBJ1-1
v_gene: TRBV7-2
d_gene: -
len: 9
abundance: -
CDR3aa: ASSLGTEAF

j_gene: TRBJ2-7
v_gene: TRBV5-7
d_gene: -
len: 11
abundance: few
CDR3aa: ASTRTVQAEQY

j_gene: TRBJ2-2
v_gene: TRBV7-6
d_gene: -
len: 12
abundance: once
CDR3aa: ASSLSSGGGELF

j_gene: TRBJ1-1
v_gene: TRBV5-3
d_gene: -
len: 11
abundance: few
CDR3aa: ASSRTTGAEAF

j_gene: TRBJ2-5
v_gene: TRBV20-1
d_gene: -
len: 9
abundance: -
CDR3aa: SASGQETQY

j_gene: TRBJ2-6
v_gene: TRBV5-1
d_gene: TRBD1
len: 17
abundance: -
CDR3aa: ASSRTAGQGLSGANVLT

j_gene: TRBJ2-7
v_gene: TRBV5-8
d_gene: TRBD1
len: 11
abundance: -
CDR3aa: ASSRTTGAEQY

j_gene: TRBJ2-1
v_gene: TRBV7-6
d_gene: TRBD2
len: 14
abundance: -
CDR3aa: ASSLRGGGAYNEQF

j_gene: TRBJ2-7
v_gene: TRBV14
d_gene: -
len: 12
abundance: -
CDR3aa: ASSPGENSYEQY

j_gene: TRBJ2-7
v_gene: TRBV6-9
d_gene: TRBD1
len: 12
abundance: -
CDR3aa: ASSLGTGGYEQY

j_gene: TRBJ2-7
v_gene: TRBV7-2
d_gene: TRBD2
len: 11
abundance: few
CDR3aa: ASSRTSGYEQY

j_gene: -
v_gene: TRBV28
d_gene: -
len: 10
abundance: -
CDR3aa: ASSSNTGELF

j_gene: TRBJ2-7
v_gene: TRBV5-5
d_gene: -
len: 11
abundance: -
CDR3aa: ASSRTTGSEQY

j_gene: TRBJ1-1
v_gene: TRBV4-1
d_gene: -
len: 13
abundance: -
CDR3aa: ASSQAGTGNTEAF

j_gene: TRBJ2-2
v_gene: TRBV11-3
d_gene: TRBD1
len: 12
abundance: -
CDR3aa: ASSLTGGTGELF

j_gene: TRBJ1-1
v_gene: TRBV5-5
d_gene: -
len: 12
abundance: -
CDR3aa: ASSRTTGGLEAF

j_gene: TRBJ1-2
v_gene: TRBV7-9
d_gene: TRBD1
len: 15
abundance: -
CDR3aa: ASSGQAHHGKTYGYT

j_gene: TRBJ1-5
v_gene: TRBV10-3
d_gene: -
len: 15
abundance: -
CDR3aa: AISEDLLGLQNQPQH

j_gene: TRBJ1-2
v_gene: TRBV12-5
d_gene: -
len: 12
abundance: -
CDR3aa: ASGMQGKTYGYT

j_gene: TRBJ2-7
v_gene: TRBV5-7
d_gene: TRBD1
len: 11
abundance: -
CDR3aa: ASSRTTGAEQY

j_gene: TRBJ2-1
v_gene: TRBV10-2
d_gene: TRBD2
len: 13
abundance: -
CDR3aa: ASGVGRGAYNEQF

j_gene: TRBJ1-2
v_gene: TRBV5-7
d_gene: -
len: 14
abundance: -
CDR3aa: ASHFRISRKTYGYT

j_gene: TRBJ2-7
v_gene: TRBV7-3
d_gene: TRBD1
len: 11
abundance: -
CDR3aa: ASSRTTGAEQY

j_gene: TRBJ2-7
v_gene: TRBV21-1
d_gene: -
len: 14
abundance: -
CDR3aa: ASSQCLATRLDEQY

j_gene: TRBJ1-2
v_gene: TRBV5-8
d_gene: -
len: 14
abundance: -
CDR3aa: ASLSHISRKTYGYT

j_gene: TRBJ2-1
v_gene: TRBV5-1
d_gene: TRBD2
len: 14
abundance: -
CDR3aa: ASSLEDSGGYNEQF

j_gene: TRBJ2-5
v_gene: TRBV5-1
d_gene: -
len: 12
abundance: -
CDR3aa: ASSTGTYQETQY

j_gene: TRBJ2-7
v_gene: TRBV5-8
d_gene: TRBD1
len: 11
abundance: -
CDR3aa: ASSRTTGAEQY

j_gene: TRBJ1-2
v_gene: TRBV7-3
d_gene: -
len: 12
abundance: -
CDR3aa: ASSITQGIDGYT

j_gene: TRBJ2-7
v_gene: TRBV19
d_gene: -
len: 12
abundance: -
CDR3aa: ASSTGLPWYEQY

j_gene: TRBJ1-1
v_gene: TRBV5-1
d_gene: -
len: 13
abundance: -
CDR3aa: ASSFGEGRRTEAF

j_gene: TRBJ1-1
v_gene: TRBV21-1
d_gene: -
len: 15
abundance: -
CDR3aa: ASSMPVANTIRTEAF

j_gene: TRBJ2-5
v_gene: TRBV6-1
d_gene: -
len: 11
abundance: -
CDR3aa: ASSDRWQETQY

j_gene: TRBJ2-7
v_gene: TRBV5-4
d_gene: -
len: 11
abundance: -
CDR3aa: ASTRTVQAEQY

j_gene: TRBJ2-1
v_gene: TRBV11-1
d_gene: -
len: 13
abundance: -
CDR3aa: ASSLTRSSYNEQF

j_gene: TRBJ1-1
v_gene: TRBV5-6
d_gene: TRBD1
len: 11
abundance: once
CDR3aa: ASRSGGNTEAF

j_gene: TRBJ2-1
v_gene: TRBV7-9
d_gene: TRBD2
len: 13
abundance: few
CDR3aa: ASSLGASGHNEQF

j_gene: TRBJ2-6
v_gene: TRBV7-9
d_gene: -
len: 13
abundance: -
CDR3aa: ASSVTESGANVLT

j_gene: TRBJ2-7
v_gene: TRBV5-5
d_gene: -
len: 11
abundance: few
CDR3aa: ASTRTVQAEQY

j_gene: TRBJ1-2
v_gene: TRBV6-1
d_gene: TRBD1
len: 11
abundance: -
CDR3aa: ASSPTGGGGYT